This TCR beta chain derives from a study of T cell responses to AZD1222 COVID-19 vaccine. Findings of the study overall: Spike-specific TCR breadth and depth were elevated following two AZD1222 doses. A mostly white British donor set with more females was recruited, and clonal diversity was possibly underestimated.

Notes on this clone: The target antigen is unknown.

Sequencing was performed with immunoSEQ multiplex PCR; in TCRdb, only in-frame clones are kept and a portion is missing. The sample records 150,000 to 200,000 clones, roughly 94% being singletons. Trimming shortened V by 1 base and J by 0 bases, and 6 bases separated the two germline ends. CDR3 length equals 14 residues. CDR1 and CDR2 from the germline V gene are SGHVS and FQNEAQ. The clonotype was recovered from an adult who received the AZD1222 COVID-19 vaccine. The material was peripheral blood, obtained 28 days after the second AZD1222 dose. This chain joins TRBV7-8 and TRBJ1-1; no clear D. CDR3: CASSLGGLNTEAFF. Written as DNA, the CDR3 is TGTGCCAGCAGCTTAGGGGGTCTGAACACTGAAGCTTTCTTT.